This T cell receptor (beta chain) emerged from a study of neurological immune-mediated disorders. Synthesis of cDNA used 5'RACE (with 10-nucleotide random UMIs). Each sequencing run yielded over 160 million TCR-beta sequences from 15-18 subjects. TCRdb analysed the 5' RACE reads with MiXCR anew, one entry per CDR3 protein. The data show 55,000 to 75,000 distinct CDR3 sequences, with 2% to 3% seen just once and less than 3.5% held by the top ten. This clonotype came up many times. With 3 bases removed from V and 2 bases from J, the gap between germline ends came to 14 bases. This CDR3 is built from 15 residues. Germline-derived CDR1 and CDR2 are SGHRS and YFSETQ.

The V gene is TRBV5-1, the J gene TRBJ2-5, with D perhaps matching TRBD2 (6 bases). The clonotype was recovered from a man in his fifties with multiple sclerosis. Source material: PBMCs. The DNA of the CDR3 is TGCGCCAGCAGCTCGCTAGCGACGGGTCAAGAGACCCAGTACTTC. It translates to CASSSLATGQETQYF.